This TCR beta chain came from a study of technical replicates of blood from several donors. Germline-derived CDR1 and CDR2 are MNHEY and SVGAGI. The CDR3 contains 15 residues. V lost 6 bases and J lost 9; bases outside the gene matches: 10. Assay: immunoSEQ multiplex PCR; the TCRdb copy retains only in-frame clones and omits some. The sample records about 57,000 clones, about 93% being singletons. Sequenced sample: PBMCs. The TCR comes from a human donor in good health. Some clones in this sample may be carry-over from other donors' samples. This chain connects TRBV6-5 to TRBJ2-1, with 11 bases matching TRBD1. The CDR3 reads CASSRGQGANSEQFF. DNA for the CDR3: TGTGCCAGCAGCCGCGGACAGGGGGCGAATAGTGAGCAGTTCTTC.